The 23 T cell receptor beta chains presented below share a single source sample, sequenced in a study of T cells in Graves' hyperthyroidism and ophthalmopathy. RNA transcripts gave rise to amplified TCR beta CDR3 regions. TCR CDR3 regions were first amplified by RT-PCR with HTBI primers. One entry per CDR3 protein, called by TCRdb with MiXCR from the multiplex PCR reads. The sample yields around 390,000 distinct CDR3 sequences, about 15% seen once. Sequencing was performed on blood. The receptors shown here come from a woman aged 25 to 39 with Graves' ophthalmopathy.

This clonotype came up many times. The chain combines TRBV5-1 with TRBJ1-1; 10 bases match TRBD1. CDR3 length: 17 residues. Germline values: CDR1 SGHRS, CDR2 YFSETQ. V lost 4 bases, J lost 2 bases, and 11 bases stayed unmatched. CDR3 DNA sequence: TGCGCCAGCAGCCCCACCGGGACAGGGGTTTTCAACACTGAAGCTTTCTTT. Amino acid sequence: CASSPTGTGVFNTEAFF.

In this sample, this clonotype turned up many times. The J gene is TRBJ1-1, the V gene TRBV20-1; D unclear. The CDR3 consists of 16 residues. Between the trimmed V and J ends, which lost 2 bases and 4 bases, there was a span of 20 bases. Per germline, CDR1 DFQATT and CDR2 SNEGSKA (reference sequence). CDR3 DNA sequence: TGCAGTGCTAGAAATTCCCCGGGTTTGCTAAGCACTGAAGCTTTCTTT. It yields the protein CSARNSPGLLSTEAFF.

This clonotype has a count of ten or more. The chain combines TRBV4-1 with TRBJ1-6; no firm D call. The CDR3 runs 15 residues. V was pared by 5 bases and J by 7 bases, with 15 bases between. Germline CDR1 and CDR2: MGHRA and YSYEKL. Written as DNA, the CDR3 is TGCGCCAGCAGCACTCGGGAGGCGGCGAATTCACCCCTCCACTTT. It specifies CASSTREAANSPLHF.

This clonotype appeared many times. The rearrangement uses TRBV20-1 and TRBJ1-1; 7 bases are shared with TRBD1. From germline, CDR1 is DFQATT and CDR2 SNEGSKA (reference sequence). The CDR3 covers 16 residues. Trimming at V came to 5 bases and at J to 1 base, leaving 13 bases not matched to a gene. This chain's CDR3 is CSASKPGQTGNTEAFF. CDR3 DNA sequence: TGCAGTGCTTCAAAACCGGGACAGACGGGGAACACTGAAGCTTTCTTT.

This clonotype was counted at least ten times. The V and J genes are TRBV30 and TRBJ2-5, with TRBD2 matching over 8 bases. The V segment lost 3 bases and the J segment 4 bases; nucleotides outside the gene matches: 1. CDR3 length: 12 amino acids. CDR1 GTSNPN and CDR2 SVGIG come from the germline V gene (reference sequence). This chain's CDR3 is CAWSGGAETQYF. DNA of the CDR3: TGTGCCTGGAGCGGGGGGGCAGAGACCCAGTACTTC. Variable domain in full (rest from reference TRBV30 and TRBJ2-5): SQTIHQWPATLVQPVGSPLSLECTVEGTSNPNLYWYRQAAGRGLQLLFYSVGIGQISSEVPQNLSASRPQDRQFILSSKKLLLSDSGFYLCAWSGGAETQYFGPGTRLLVL.

Many counts were recorded for this clonotype. DNA for the CDR3: TGCGCCAGCAGCTTGGTTAGCCTGGAACTACGAGCGCAGTACTTC. Translation: CASSLVSLELRAQYF. V and J are TRBV5-1 and TRBJ2-7; D remains ambiguous. The CDR3 has 15 amino acids. CDR1 SGHRS and CDR2 YFSETQ come from the germline V gene. V was clipped by 0 bases and J by 9 bases, with 19 bases between them. Complete variable domain (other parts from reference TRBV5-1 and TRBJ2-7): KAGVTQTPRYLIKTRGQQVTLSCSPISGHRSVSWYQQTPGQGLQFLFEYFSETQRNKGNFPGRFSGRQFSNSRSEMNVSTLELGDSALYLCASSLVSLELRAQYFGPGTRLTVT.

This clonotype has ten or more counts. V is TRBV28 and J is TRBJ2-1, with TRBD2 matching over 9 bases. Germline V gene lookup returns CDR1 MDHEN and CDR2 SYDVKM. The CDR3 has 14 residues. J lost 7 bases, V lost 7 bases, and 8 bases had no gene match. CDR3 bases: TGTGCCAGCACCCTTAGCGGGGGAGGGAATGAGCAGTTCTTC. Its translation is CASTLSGGGNEQFF.

This clonotype was counted ten times or more. The chain couples TRBV7-9 to TRBJ2-2; 8 nucleotides match TRBD1. Germline V gene data show CDR1 as SEHNR and CDR2 as FQNEAQ (reference sequence). V was pared by 7 bases and J by 4 bases, with 11 bases of the junction left unmatched. This CDR3 contains 16 residues. The CDR3 DNA reads as TGTGCCAGCAATTACGAAGACAGGGGCGGCACCGGGGAGCTGTTTTTT. Encoded protein: CASNYEDRGGTGELFF. Full variable domain (remainder filled in from reference TRBV7-9 and TRBJ2-2): DTGVSQNPRHKITKRGQNVTFRCDPISEHNRLYWYRQTLGQGPEFLTYFQNEAQLEKSRLLSDRFSAERPKGSFSTLEIQRTEQGDSAMYLCASNYEDRGGTGELFFGEGSRLTVL.

This chain connects TRBV10-3 to TRBJ2-1; D not resolved. The germline gives CDR1 ENHRY, CDR2 SYGVKD. The length of the CDR3 is 10 residues. The ends were cut back, 8 bases at V and 9 bases at J, with 8 bases in the middle. The CDR3 sequence: CAIPFPEQFF. In DNA form, the CDR3 reads TGTGCCATCCCTTTTCCTGAGCAGTTCTTC.

The table lists this clonotype with many counts. The chain has TRBV7-9 and TRBJ2-3; maybe TRBD1 (7 bases). The CDR3 is 15 residues long. Germline V gene data show CDR1 as SEHNR and CDR2 as FQNEAQ (reference sequence). V was shortened by 2 bases and J by 2 bases, with 11 bases between the two germline ends. The CDR3 nucleotides read TGTGCCAGCAGCTTAAGGGGGCGGGACACAGATACGCAGTATTTT. Protein product: CASSLRGRDTDTQYF. Full variable domain (rest looked up from reference TRBV7-9 and TRBJ2-3): DTGVSQNPRHKITKRGQNVTFRCDPISEHNRLYWYRQTLGQGPEFLTYFQNEAQLEKSRLLSDRFSAERPKGSFSTLEIQRTEQGDSAMYLCASSLRGRDTDTQYFGPGTRLTVL.

In DNA, the CDR3 is TGCAGTGCTAGAGACGTAGCGGGAGGGGAAAATGAGCAGTTCTTC. Amino acid sequence: CSARDVAGGENEQFF. The genes are TRBV20-1 and TRBJ2-1; 11 nucleotides agree with TRBD2. V shed 0 bases and J 7 bases; nucleotides not matched to a gene: 5. Germline CDR1 is DFQATT and CDR2 is SNEGSKA (reference sequence). This CDR3 comprises 15 residues.

This clonotype has at least ten counts. This chain connects TRBV28 to TRBJ1-5; D is possibly TRBD1 (6 bases). Trimming took 3 bases from V and 6 from J, leaving 18 bases between them. CDR3 length: 16 residues. Germline V lookup: CDR1 MDHEN, CDR2 SYDVKM. In DNA, the CDR3 is TGTGCCAGCAGTTTGGGAGATACAGGGAGCGGTCAGCCCCAGCATTTT. Encoded protein: CASSLGDTGSGQPQHF.

This clonotype was detected ten times or more. The chain uses TRBV2 and TRBJ2-2; 7 positions match TRBD2. The germline CDR1 and CDR2 sequences are SNHLY and FYNNEI. CDR3 size: 16 residues. V gave up 7 bases and J gave up 4 bases; unmatched junction bases: 12. The CDR3 loop reads CASTLSGGGLTGELFF. The CDR3 DNA follows: TGTGCCAGCACCCTCTCGGGGGGAGGACTCACCGGGGAGCTGTTTTTT.

The chain carries TRBV5-6 and TRBJ2-1, with 9 positions matching TRBD2. The CDR3 totals 15 residues. Germline values: CDR1 SGHDT, CDR2 YYEEEE. The V segment lost 0 bases and the J segment 6 bases; nucleotides outside the gene matches: 4. CDR3 amino acids: CASSLGLAASNEQFF. DNA of the CDR3: TGTGCCAGCAGCTTGGGACTAGCGGCTTCCAATGAGCAGTTCTTC.

This rearrangement joins TRBV15 to TRBJ2-3; D gene ambiguous. The CDR3 extends over 14 amino acids. The germline V gene encodes CDR1 LNHNV and CDR2 YYDKDF (reference sequence). Trimming took 0 bases from V and 1 from J, leaving 5 bases between them. As DNA, the CDR3 is TGTGCCACCAGCAGAGATGGCGGCACAGATACGCAGTATTTT. As protein: CATSRDGGTDTQYF. The full variable domain, rest sourced from reference TRBV15 and TRBJ2-3, is DAMVIQNPRYQVTQFGKPVTLSCSQTLNHNVMYWYQQKSSQAPKLLFHYYDKDFNNEADTPDNFQSRRPNTSFCFLDIRSPGLGDTAMYLCATSRDGGTDTQYFGPGTRLTVL.

The J gene is TRBJ2-7, the V gene TRBV5-1; D is uncertain. V lost 7 bases to trimming and J lost 0 bases, with 11 bases between them. CDR3 length: 13 amino acids. Germline loops: CDR1 SGHRS, CDR2 YFSETQ. CDR3 nucleotides: TGCGCCAGCGCTAACCCATCCTCCTACGAGCAGTACTTC. Amino acid sequence: CASANPSSYEQYF. Filled out from reference TRBV5-1 and TRBJ2-7, the complete variable domain reads KAGVTQTPRYLIKTRGQQVTLSCSPISGHRSVSWYQQTPGQGLQFLFEYFSETQRNKGNFPGRFSGRQFSNSRSEMNVSTLELGDSALYLCASANPSSYEQYFGPGTRLTVT.

The V call is TRBV5-1, the J call TRBJ1-1; tentatively, D is TRBD1 (5 bases). In germline, CDR1 is SGHRS, CDR2 YFSETQ. CDR3 length equals 18 residues. Trimming left V 0 bases short and J 3 bases short, with 21 bases between. CDR3 amino acids: CASSLAWAQHLGDTEAFF. The CDR3, as DNA: TGCGCCAGCAGCTTGGCCTGGGCTCAGCACTTGGGGGACACTGAAGCTTTCTTT.

This clonotype appeared a few times. V usage is TRBV28 and J usage is TRBJ2-1; 7 bases line up with TRBD2. Per germline, CDR1 MDHEN and CDR2 SYDVKM. With 7 bases clipped from V and 4 bases from J, the junction kept 10 bases outside the gene matches. The CDR3 contains 15 residues. The CDR3 loop reads CASTQVGGDYNEQFF. The CDR3 nucleotides are TGTGCCAGCACCCAGGTGGGGGGGGATTACAATGAGCAGTTCTTC.

This clonotype appeared many times. V gene TRBV12-3 or TRBV12-4 combines with J gene TRBJ2-5; weak D call: TRBD2 (5 bases). The V end was cut by 3 bases, the J end by 4 bases, with 9 bases between. This CDR3 is built from 13 residues. The chain's CDR3 is CASSFALAETQYF. For the CDR3, the DNA is TGTGCCAGCAGTTTCGCGCTAGCAGAGACCCAGTACTTC.

This clonotype occurred a few times. V usage is TRBV6-1 and J usage is TRBJ2-5; no definite D call. The CDR3 loop spans 14 amino acids. Trimming took 7 bases from V and 5 from J, leaving 17 bases between them. Germline CDR1 and CDR2: MNHNS and SASEGT. The CDR3 coding sequence is TGTGCCAGCACCCTGGAGTGGAACGGGGAGACCCAGTACTTC. This gives the protein CASTLEWNGETQYF.

At least ten counts were recorded for this clonotype. The chain employs TRBV2 and TRBJ1-2, with D tentatively TRBD1 (5 bases). CDR1 SNHLY and CDR2 FYNNEI come from the germline V gene. The CDR3 contains 16 residues. Trimming took 4 bases from V and 0 from J, leaving 15 bases between them. This CDR3 reads CASSAGRARSNYGYTF. The CDR3 DNA follows: TGTGCCAGCAGTGCGGGACGGGCGAGGTCTAACTATGGCTACACCTTC. The full variable domain, completed using reference TRBV2 and TRBJ1-2, is EPEVTQTPSHQVTQMGQEVILRCVPISNHLYFYWYRQILGQKVEFLVSFYNNEISEKSEIFDDQFSVERPDGSNFTLKIRSTKLEDSAMYFCASSAGRARSNYGYTFGSGTRLTVV.

This clonotype was counted at least ten times. The chain has TRBV3-1 and TRBJ1-1; D is undetermined. Per germline, CDR1 LGHDT and CDR2 YNNKEL (reference sequence). The CDR3 runs to 13 residues. Trimming removed 1 base from V and 10 bases from J, with 13 bases in between. This CDR3 is CASSQVYKGRAFF. For the CDR3, the DNA is TGTGCCAGCAGCCAAGTTTACAAGGGTCGAGCTTTCTTT. The full variable domain, rest sourced from reference TRBV3-1 and TRBJ1-1, is DTAVSQTPKYLVTQMGNDKSIKCEQNLGHDTMYWYKQDSKKFLKIMFSYNNKELIINETVPNRFSPKSPDKAHLNLHINSLELGDSAVYFCASSQVYKGRAFFGQGTRLTVV.

This chain uses TRBV3-1 with TRBJ2-7, with D perhaps being TRBD1 or TRBD2 (5 bases each). V lost 1 base, J lost 9 bases, and 13 bases lay in between. Germline V lookup: CDR1 LGHDT, CDR2 YNNKEL (reference sequence). The CDR3 has 13 residues. CDR3 region: CASSQGNGAGQYF. The CDR3 region has the DNA TGTGCCAGCAGCCAAGGTAACGGGGCAGGGCAGTACTTC.